Sequencing of this T cell receptor (beta chain) was carried out in a study of long-term antiretroviral therapy in people with HIV (dated by TCRdb to between 2021 and 2022). Regarding the complete study: The earliest samples were collected about a decade before the 2015 WHO recommendation for immediate ART, when ART was typically delayed until CD4 counts fell. A total of over 150 cryopreserved PBMC samples came from 25 to 35 adults with confirmed HIV infection and were collected serially over a mean of roughly six years (range 1-12). Of the 25 to 30 participants with HIV, 10 to 11 were female. Test extractions of a monoclonal T-cell line alongside a few dozen polyclonal samples showed no cross-contamination during QIAcube processing. This retrospective serial study examined whether starting ART and sustained HIV suppression were associated with changes in the composition and diversity of the TRB repertoire in peripheral blood. Beyond this particular receptor, the publication reports: Limited PBMC availability meant only the TCR beta chain was sequenced, without alpha chain pairing. The samples were dated from the mid-2000s to the late 2010s, and the ART regimens that were used may be less effective than current ART regimens. Because pre-ART samples had limited cell numbers, unsorted PBMC were profiled rather than sorted CD4+ and CD8+ T cells. At every time point, the repertoire was dominated by expanded TRB clones first identified before ART initiation, although this dominance fluctuated and, in many PLHIV, declined after ART. Compared with controls, HIV repertoires had narrower CDR3 length ranges, and the network structure pointed to an antigen-experienced repertoire that shifted only slightly toward naive after ART. Starting ART was linked to a significant rise in TRB diversity, yet even with long-term ART the diversity remained significantly lower than in transplant donor controls. No data were available on ART adherence, viral resistance or therapy changes, limiting inferences about post-ART repertoire changes.

As to this clone: Its antigen has not been determined. No base-level quality is on record; no much larger clone is a single base apart.

The immunoSEQ hsTCRB v3.0 assay was used at survey level resolution for TRB variable region sequencing. A depth of roughly 40,000-50,000 T-cell genomes per sample was targeted for TRB sequencing. An Illumina MiSeq with a v3 150-cycle kit was used to sequence the pooled TRB libraries. The original pipeline was this. Analysis of repertoires was carried out in R inside a reproducible Nextflow workflow spanning QC, data transformation and analysis. LymphoSeq2, an R package for exploring AIRR-Seq data, was used to implement custom analyses. A handful of samples that yielded fewer than 5000 total TRB sequences were excluded, so that around 190 HIV repertoires were analyzed. Of the 188 retained HIV repertoires, under 65 were collected before and under 150 after ART initiation. Repertoires were downsampled to 5000 TRB nucleotide sequences, and summary statistics were averaged over 100 downsampling iterations. TRB sequences were retained for analysis only if CDR3 regions of at least seven amino acids were present. Diversity was measured with a Shannon entropy-derived clonality score and the Gini coefficient. Repertoire networks linked the top 5000 CDR3 amino acid sequences whenever two sequences differed by an edit distance of one. For TRB CDR3 amino acid sequences, GLIPH2 was used to predict antigen specificity groups and MHC restriction. To flag known associations with CMV, EBV, HIV or tissue antigens, CDR3 amino acid sequences were compared against VDJdb and McPAS-TCR. Pre-ART, post-ART and control groups were compared with Wilcoxon signed-rank tests and Holm-Bonferroni correction. TCRdb stores this immuneACCESS table with in-frame sequences only. Part of the clones is absent; in the studies checked, under half of the shortfall reflects unresolved V genes, and no reason is known for the rest. V and J calls plus clone size are reproduced from that table; the DNA served to infer D and trimming. This sample comprises about 28,000 clones, around 90% of them detected only once. The ten largest clonotypes hold around 8% of the sample.

To be included, a participant needed at least one PBMC sample from before ART initiation plus at least two post-ART samples. Every participant with HIV received treatment in the United States of America. Before DNA extraction, cryopreserved samples of roughly 1-10 million PBMC were thawed and washed. At the time of the earliest PBMC sample for each participant with HIV, ages ranged from roughly 20 to 60 years. Per participant, PBMC samples came from 1-4 timepoints prior to ART initiation and 2-8 timepoints following ART initiation, for a median of 7 samples. For every participant, serial HIV viral load, CD4+ T-cell count, ART history and demographic data were obtained. Genomic DNA was extracted from unsorted PBMC with a Qiagen kit on a QIAcube, with processing performed in batches of 12 samples. V lost 7 bases and J lost 4 bases, and the count of bases not matched to a germline gene is 4. Measured from the cysteine to the phenylalanine, the CDR3 is 13 residues long. Of the read, only the CDR3 DNA is kept; its 39 bases are in frame from base 1. CDR1 is given as MNHNS and CDR2 as SASEGT, both from the germline V gene.

The material was unsorted PBMCs, obtained 3.2 years before starting antiretroviral therapy. This chain joins TRBV6-1 to TRBJ2-3; 8 junctional bases match TRBD1. This sequence was found in a man aged 45-65 years with HIV. The DNA is TGTGCCAGCAATGGACAGGGTCCAGATACGCAGTATTTT. Its translation reads: CASNGQGPDTQYF.